This T cell receptor beta chain was captured in a study of T cell responses to AZD1222 COVID-19 vaccine. Points from the study as a whole: Spike-specific TCR breadth rose after two AZD1222 doses, and depth rose as well. The donor group comprised mostly white British people and more females; the analysis possibly underestimated clonal diversity. Repertoires were collected only later (after the peak T cell response had occurred).

Details on this clone: Its target is unknown.

Only in-frame clones appear in the TCRdb table, and some are missing; sequencing was by immunoSEQ multiplex PCR. The sample yields about 130,000 clones, about 90% seen once. The sample in question was peripheral blood, obtained on day 0 of AZD1222 vaccination. The TCR originated in an adult in good health.

This CDR3 reads CASSLGIKETQYF. The CDR3 DNA reads TGTGCCAGCAGTTTGGGCATCAAAGAGACCCAGTACTTC. The gene calls are TRBV12-3 or TRBV12-4 and TRBJ2-5; no definite D call. The CDR3 length is 13 residues. Trimming stripped 3 bases from V and 3 bases from J, with 8 bases between.